Shown below are 10 T cell receptor beta chains from a single sample sequenced in a study of liver allograft versus peripheral blood T cells. Overall study: Recipients' peripheral blood T cell receptor repertoires were compared with those in transplanted livers.

TCRdb independently ran MiXCR on the reads; one entry per CDR3 protein. The table lists 15,000 or so distinct CDR3 sequences, around 23% of them singletons. These receptors came from a human patient who had a liver transplant. Some T cells may trace back to the graft donor.

Details on this clonotype: This sequence may be a read error, since a much larger clone differs from it by one base. The V gene is TRBV28, the J gene TRBJ1-1, with 7 positions matching TRBD1. V lost 5 bases to trimming and J lost 0 bases; unmatched junction nucleotides: 6. The CDR3 is made up of 15 amino acids. The germline CDR1 and CDR2 sequences are MDHEN and SYDVKM. CDR3 loop: CASSPGQALNTEAFF. CDR3 DNA: TGTGCCAGCAGTCCAGGACAGGCCCTGAACACTGAAGCTTTCTTT.

Comments on this clonotype: A much larger clone lies one base from this, so it may be a read error. The chain carries TRBV18 and TRBJ1-1; D remains unclear. The end of the DNA is better explained by TRBJ2-3, so the J call may be wrong. Germline V gives CDR1 KGHSH, CDR2 LQKENI. The CDR3 runs 12 residues. CDR3 DNA: TGTGTCAGCTCACCCCCTTCCAATACGCAGTATTTT. Translating gives CVSSPPSNTQYF.

This clonotype occurred many times. The V call is TRBV19, the J call TRBJ2-7; 8 bases align to TRBD1. The CDR3 consists of 15 residues. CDR1 and CDR2 (germline): LNHDA, SQIVND (reference sequence). V gave up 3 bases and J gave up 2 bases; unmatched junction bases: 6. The CDR3 DNA reads as TGTGCCAGTAGTATTTCAGGGGGCGCGACCTACGAGCAGTACTTC. Translated: CASSISGGATYEQYF.

This clonotype has ten or more counts. The V gene is TRBV19, the J gene TRBJ1-6; possible D gene TRBD1, 5 bases. Germline CDR1 LNHDA, CDR2 SQIVND (reference sequence). V lost 4 bases to trimming and J lost 10 bases, with 17 bases between them. The CDR3 sequence is 15 residues long. The CDR3 nucleotides are TGTGCCAGTAGTAATCTGAATGGGGGAGTCTCACCCCTCCACTTT. Its protein product is CASSNLNGGVSPLHF.

The sample holds a few counts of this clonotype. The chain combines TRBV2 with TRBJ2-5, with TRBD1 matching 10 bases. V shed 5 bases, J shed 5 bases, and the junction held 8 bases outside the gene matches. This CDR3 is built from 15 residues. The germline gives CDR1 SNHLY, CDR2 FYNNEI. The CDR3 DNA is TGTGCCAGCAGTAAAGGGACAGGGGCTCTCGAGACCCAGTACTTC. It is translated as CASSKGTGALETQYF.

By its share, this clonotype is medium-sized. V and J are TRBV20-1 and TRBJ1-6, with 8 bases matching TRBD1. Looked up from germline, CDR1 is DFQATT and CDR2 is SNEGSKA (reference sequence). V shed 0 bases and J 7 bases; nucleotides not matched to a gene: 2. This CDR3 comprises 14 residues. Here the CDR3 reads CSAREDRGNSPLHF. The DNA of the CDR3 is TGCAGTGCTAGAGAAGACAGGGGCAATTCACCCCTCCACTTT.

This clonotype has only a few counts. The gene calls are TRBV5-5 and TRBJ2-7; D is unresolved. Between the trimmed V and J ends, which lost 0 bases and 0 bases, there was a span of 7 bases. The CDR3 is 14 residues long. Germline V gives CDR1 SGHKS, CDR2 YYEKEE (reference sequence). The CDR3 DNA reads TGTGCCAGCAGCTTGGGGGCAGTCTCCTACGAGCAGTACTTC. It translates to CASSLGAVSYEQYF.

This clonotype was counted between two and nine times. The chain recombines TRBV28 with TRBJ2-7; 10 positions match TRBD1. Unmatched junction bases numbered 7, after V lost 4 bases and J lost 1 base. The CDR3 extends over 16 amino acids. CDR1 is MDHEN, CDR2 SYDVKM, per germline. In DNA, the CDR3 is TGTGCCAGCAGTTCCACCGGGACAGGGGATTCCTACGAGCAGTACTTC. Its translation is CASSSTGTGDSYEQYF.

This clonotype appeared many times. This chain uses TRBV7-2 with TRBJ1-2; the D is unclear. Germline V CDR1 and CDR2: SGHTA, FQGNSA. V was shortened by 2 bases and J by 3 bases, with 10 bases between the two germline ends. This CDR3 comprises 14 residues. The CDR3 reads CASSLNLVDYGYTF. The CDR3 bases are TGTGCCAGCAGCTTAAATTTAGTTGACTATGGCTACACCTTC. The full variable domain, completed using reference TRBV7-2 and TRBJ1-2, is GAGVSQSPSNKVTEKGKDVELRCDPISGHTALYWYRQSLGQGLEFLIYFQGNSAPDKSGLPSDRFSAERTGGSVSTLTIQRTQQEDSAVYLCASSLNLVDYGYTFGSGTRLTVV.

This clonotype turned up a few times. This chain uses TRBV5-4 with TRBJ2-5; 9 bases align to TRBD1. Trimming took 4 bases from V and 4 from J; bases not matched to a gene: 11. Germline loops: CDR1 SGHNT, CDR2 YYREEE (reference sequence). The CDR3 has 16 residues. The CDR3 DNA is TGTGCCAGCAGCCTACCACGGGGACAGGGTCGAGAGACCCAGTACTTC. It specifies CASSLPRGQGRETQYF.